What follows are 18 T cell receptor beta chains derived from one specimen sequenced in a study of shared clonotypes between healthy human individuals. CD8 cells classed as naive were CD45RO-negative and positively selected for CCR7, excluding terminally differentiated effector memory CD45RA+ cells. The protocol was immunoSEQ multiplex PCR, while the TCRdb copy is restricted to in-frame clones and leaves out a portion. The repertoire holds a few million clones, with 93% as singletons. The sample comprised naive CD8+ T cells from PBMCs. These receptors came from a young man in good health. Some clones in this sample may be carry-over from other donors' samples.

The gene calls are TRBV5-4 and TRBJ2-7; unclear D gene. Germline V gives CDR1 SGHNT, CDR2 YYREEE (reference sequence). V dropped 2 bases and J dropped 0 bases, with 12 bases sitting between them. This CDR3 spans 15 amino acids. DNA for the CDR3: TGTGCCAGCAGCTTCCTGGCTTCTAACTCCTACGAGCAGTACTTC. This gives the protein CASSFLASNSYEQYF.

The chain uses TRBV5-1 and TRBJ1-2; TRBD1 is a possible D gene (5 bases). The CDR3 has 15 residues. Trimming took 3 bases from V and 0 from J, leaving 12 bases between them. CDR1 SGHRS and CDR2 YFSETQ come from the germline V gene. The CDR3 coding sequence is TGCGCCAGCAGCTCCCGGGACGTGACTAACTATGGCTACACCTTC. This encodes CASSSRDVTNYGYTF.

This clone is a singleton in its sample. The chain is built from TRBV28 and TRBJ2-5; TRBD2 agrees at 9 bases. The V gene end was trimmed by 5 bases and the J gene end by 10 bases; junction bases not matched to a gene: 11. The CDR3 consists of 14 residues. CDR1 and CDR2 (germline): MDHEN, SYDVKM. The CDR3: CASSRETSGRSQYF. The CDR3, as DNA: TGTGCCAGCAGTCGGGAAACTAGCGGGCGAAGCCAGTACTTC.

This clone has just one count. The chain uses TRBV5-4 and TRBJ2-7; D is unresolved. Trimming removed 0 bases at V and 1 base at J, with 11 bases between. The CDR3 sequence is 15 residues long. Germline V gene lookup returns CDR1 SGHNT and CDR2 YYREEE (reference sequence). In DNA, the CDR3 is TGTGCCAGCAGCTTGGGGGCGCCTAAATCCTACGAGCAGTACTTC. Translated, it gives CASSLGAPKSYEQYF.

A few counts support this clone. The genes are TRBV4-2 and TRBJ2-2; no definite D call. Trimming shortened V by 7 bases and J by 2 bases, and 14 bases separated the two germline ends. CDR1 and CDR2 (germline): LGHNA, YNFKEQ. This CDR3 has 15 amino acids. In DNA, the CDR3 is TGTGCCAGCAAGAGTAAGAGCTTCAACACCGGGGAGCTGTTTTTT. It codes for CASKSKSFNTGELFF.

This clone appeared once. The chain couples TRBV4-2 to TRBJ2-7; D perhaps matches TRBD1 (5 bases). V shed 4 bases and J shed 1 base, with 8 bases lying between them. Germline lookup yields CDR1 LGHNA and CDR2 YNFKEQ. This CDR3 region has 13 residues. The CDR3 reads CASSLRQSYEQYF. CDR3 nucleotides: TGTGCCAGCAGCCTTCGACAGTCCTACGAGCAGTACTTC.

This rearrangement joins TRBV6-1 to TRBJ2-7, with TRBD2 as a possible D gene (5 bases). Per germline, CDR1 MNHNS and CDR2 SASEGT. Trimming removed 0 bases at V and 3 bases at J, with 9 bases between. The CDR3 runs 14 residues. The CDR3 DNA sequence: TGTGCCAGCAGTGAAGCACGAGGGAACTACGAGCAGTACTTC. Protein sequence: CASSEARGNYEQYF.

The J gene is TRBJ1-2, the V gene TRBV6-6, with D unclear. This CDR3 has 13 amino acids. CDR1 is MNHNY, CDR2 SVGAGI, per germline (reference sequence). V shed 2 bases and J shed 6 bases, with 10 bases lying between them. The CDR3 coding sequence is TGTGCCAGCAGTTACCTGTGGGCGGATGGCTACACCTTC. This sequence encodes CASSYLWADGYTF.

The chain couples TRBV19 to TRBJ1-1; unclear D gene. The CDR3 is 13 residues long. V lost 7 bases, J lost 0 bases, and 9 bases lay in between. Per the germline V gene, CDR1 is LNHDA and CDR2 is SQIVND (reference sequence). CDR3 DNA: TGTGCCAGTACCGGCGTCGTGAACACTGAAGCTTTCTTT. It encodes CASTGVVNTEAFF.

The J gene is TRBJ2-1, the V gene TRBV12-5; 10 nucleotides match TRBD2. With V trimmed by 1 base and J by 3 bases, 6 bases remained unmatched. This CDR3 contains 17 residues. Germline-derived CDR1 and CDR2 are LGHNT and FRNRAP. CDR3: CASGLDQRLAGYNEQFF. DNA of the CDR3: TGTGCTAGTGGTTTGGACCAAAGACTAGCGGGCTACAATGAGCAGTTCTTC.

The rearrangement joins TRBV28 to TRBJ1-5; 7 nucleotides align to TRBD1. This CDR3 region has 15 residues. Germline-derived CDR1 and CDR2 are MDHEN and SYDVKM. V was clipped by 2 bases and J by 7 bases; unmatched bases: 8. CDR3 protein: CASSLDRDGGQPQHF. The CDR3 nucleotides read TGTGCCAGCAGTTTAGACAGGGACGGGGGGCAGCCCCAGCATTTT.

This clone was seen once. This chain uses TRBV9 with TRBJ2-5; D remains ambiguous. V was trimmed by 0 bases and J by 4 bases, leaving 10 bases between them. CDR3 size: 14 residues. Germline lookup yields CDR1 SGDLS and CDR2 YYNGEE. This CDR3 is CASSVDSRRETQYF. In nucleotides, the CDR3 is TGTGCCAGCAGCGTAGATTCTAGGAGAGAGACCCAGTACTTC.

This clone was seen just once. This chain joins TRBV30 and TRBJ1-1; D is ambiguous. CDR3 length equals 14 residues. Trimming removed 1 base from V and 0 bases from J, with 9 bases in between. Looked up from germline, CDR1 is GTSNPN and CDR2 is SVGIG (reference sequence). The CDR3: CAWSEVHLNTEAFF. For the CDR3, the DNA is TGTGCCTGGAGTGAGGTGCACTTGAACACTGAAGCTTTCTTT.

The chain joins TRBV13 to TRBJ2-7, with a tentative D call TRBD2 (5 bases). Per germline, CDR1 PRHDT and CDR2 FYEKMQ (reference sequence). The CDR3 is 12 amino acids. Trimming removed 4 bases from V and 11 bases from J, with 15 bases in between. The CDR3 sequence: CASSSLPGWEYF. CDR3 sequence (DNA): TGTGCCAGCAGCTCCTTACCGGGATGGGAGTACTTC.

In this sample, this clone turned up once. The genes are TRBV7-9 and TRBJ2-3; TRBD1 or TRBD2 may be the D gene (5 bases each). Germline-derived CDR1 and CDR2 are SEHNR and FQNEAQ (reference sequence). V gave up 5 bases and J gave up 2 bases, with 17 bases separating them. The CDR3 runs 16 residues. CDR3 in amino acids: CASSPPGGPFTDTQYF. The CDR3 coding sequence is TGTGCCAGCAGCCCTCCTGGGGGACCTTTCACAGATACGCAGTATTTT.

This clone was found once. The CDR3 loop is CASTATGELFF. CDR3 nucleotides: TGTGCCAGCACCGCTACCGGGGAGCTGTTTTTT. The chain combines TRBV6-5 with TRBJ2-2; D not certain. The CDR3 loop spans 11 amino acids. Trimming cost V 7 bases and J 5 bases, with 5 bases left between them. Germline V lookup: CDR1 MNHEY, CDR2 SVGAGI.

Concerning this clone: Different DNA sequences within this sample yield the same CDR3. The rearrangement joins TRBV6-5 to TRBJ1-1; D uncertain. The CDR3 contains 13 residues. Germline V gene lookup returns CDR1 MNHEY and CDR2 SVGAGI. V was cut by 3 bases and J by 0 bases, with 5 bases left in between. CDR3 nucleotide sequence: TGTGCCAGCAGTTATAGCCTGAACACTGAAGCTTTCTTT. This gives the protein CASSYSLNTEAFF.

The chain joins TRBV4-1 to TRBJ1-2; D remains ambiguous. Deletions cut 4 bases from V and 8 bases from J, with 14 bases between. This CDR3 is 13 amino acids long. Germline V lookup: CDR1 MGHRA, CDR2 YSYEKL. In DNA, the CDR3 is TGCGCCAGCAGCCTGCGAGGGTGGGAGGGCTACACCTTC. Its translation is CASSLRGWEGYTF.